This T cell receptor beta chain was sequenced during a study of blood T cell repertoires in COVID-19. The germline CDR1 and CDR2 sequences are SNHLY and FYNNEI. The CDR3 consists of 14 residues. J was trimmed by 4 bases and V by 4 bases; bases with no gene match: 2. Data came from immunoSEQ multiplex PCR; TCRdb stores just in-frame clones and leaves some out. The sample includes about 180,000 clones, over 80% of them seen just once. The source of this sequence is a woman between 65 and 79 years old with COVID-19, enrolled during active disease. The V call is TRBV2, the J call TRBJ2-5; TRBD2 matches at 11 bases. Sequences were obtained from peripheral blood. CDR3 DNA: TGTGCCAGCAGTGGAACTAGCGGGAGAGAGACCCAGTACTTC. Protein sequence: CASSGTSGRETQYF. Combining the CDR3 with reference TRBV2 and TRBJ2-5 gives the whole variable domain EPEVTQTPSHQVTQMGQEVILRCVPISNHLYFYWYRQILGQKVEFLVSFYNNEISEKSEIFDDQFSVERPDGSNFTLKIRSTKLEDSAMYFCASSGTSGRETQYFGPGTRLLVL.